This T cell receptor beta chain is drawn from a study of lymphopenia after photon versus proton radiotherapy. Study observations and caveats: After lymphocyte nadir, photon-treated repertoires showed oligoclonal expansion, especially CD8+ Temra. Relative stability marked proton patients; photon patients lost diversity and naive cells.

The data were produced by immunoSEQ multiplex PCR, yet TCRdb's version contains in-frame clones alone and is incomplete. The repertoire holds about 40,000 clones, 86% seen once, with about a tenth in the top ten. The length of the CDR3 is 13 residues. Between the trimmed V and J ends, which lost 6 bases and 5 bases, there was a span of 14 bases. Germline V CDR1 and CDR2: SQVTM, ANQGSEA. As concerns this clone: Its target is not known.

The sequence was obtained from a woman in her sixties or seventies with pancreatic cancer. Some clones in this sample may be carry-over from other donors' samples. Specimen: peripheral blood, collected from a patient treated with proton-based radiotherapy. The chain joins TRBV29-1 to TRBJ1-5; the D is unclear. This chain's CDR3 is CSVQTFTDQPQHF. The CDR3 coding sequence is TGCAGCGTCCAGACATTCACTGATCAGCCCCAGCATTTT.